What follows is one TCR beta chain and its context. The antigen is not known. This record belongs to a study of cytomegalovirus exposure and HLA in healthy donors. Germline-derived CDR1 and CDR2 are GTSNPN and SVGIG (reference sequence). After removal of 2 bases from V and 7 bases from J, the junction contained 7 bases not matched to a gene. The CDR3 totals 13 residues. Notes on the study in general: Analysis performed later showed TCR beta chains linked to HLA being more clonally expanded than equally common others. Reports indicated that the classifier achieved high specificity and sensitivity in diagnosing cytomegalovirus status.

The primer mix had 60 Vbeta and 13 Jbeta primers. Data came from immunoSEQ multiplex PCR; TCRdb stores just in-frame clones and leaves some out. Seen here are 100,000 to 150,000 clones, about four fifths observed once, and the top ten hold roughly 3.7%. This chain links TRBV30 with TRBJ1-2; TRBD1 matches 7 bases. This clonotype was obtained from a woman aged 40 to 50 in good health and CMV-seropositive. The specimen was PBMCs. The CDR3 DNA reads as TGTGCCTGGAGTTCCCAGGGGGTCGGTGGCTACACCTTC. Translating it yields CAWSSQGVGGYTF.